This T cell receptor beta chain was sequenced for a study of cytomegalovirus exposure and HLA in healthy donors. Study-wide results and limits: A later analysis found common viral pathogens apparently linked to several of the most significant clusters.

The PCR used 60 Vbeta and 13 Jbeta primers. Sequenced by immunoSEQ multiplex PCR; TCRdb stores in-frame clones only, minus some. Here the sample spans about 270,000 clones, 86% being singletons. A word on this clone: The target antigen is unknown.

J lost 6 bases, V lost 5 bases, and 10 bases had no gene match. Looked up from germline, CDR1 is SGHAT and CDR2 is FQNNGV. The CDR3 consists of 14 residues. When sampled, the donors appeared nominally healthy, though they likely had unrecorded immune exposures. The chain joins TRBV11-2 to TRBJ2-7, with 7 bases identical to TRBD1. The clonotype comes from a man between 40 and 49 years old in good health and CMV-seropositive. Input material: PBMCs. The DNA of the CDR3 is TGTGCCAGCAGCGGAAACAGGGGTCGGGTCGAGCAGTACTTC. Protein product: CASSGNRGRVEQYF.